Described below is a single T cell receptor beta chain sequence and its context. The target antigen is unknown. Some clones are missing from TCRdb's copy, which holds only in-frame ones; the method was immunoSEQ multiplex PCR. The repertoire has about 95,000 clones, 85% to 90% of them found once; the top ten carry 0.33%. The CDR3 covers 16 residues. Trimming pared 0 bases from V and 0 bases from J, leaving 12 bases between. The V gene's germline CDR1 is SGHRS and CDR2 YFSETQ. The data belong to a study of OX40 agonist ivuxolimab in advanced cancers. Study context: Patients were roughly 83% male with ages roughly 20 to 80, mean about 65. Prior anti-PD-1, anti-PD-L1 or anti-CTLA-4 therapy was allowed; roughly 40% had some. Three patients had partial responses: one hepatocellular carcinoma, two cutaneous melanoma.

General observations from the study: Expanded peripheral T cells had an undetermined antigen specificity.

The TCR comes from an adult with an advanced solid tumor such as melanoma, head and neck, liver or kidney cancer. This specimen consisted of CD4+ or CD8+ T cells sorted from blood, obtained in a trial of the OX40 agonist ivuxolimab. J is TRBJ1-1 and V is TRBV5-1, with D unresolved. The CDR3 is CASSLGRNPMNTEAFF. In DNA form, the CDR3 reads TGCGCCAGCAGCTTGGGACGGAATCCTATGAACACTGAAGCTTTCTTT.